The present T cell receptor (beta chain) was sequenced within a study of beta chain features in type 1 diabetes. Without exception, sorted populations had purity beyond 95%. About this clone: Other nucleotide sequences in the sample specify the same CDR3.

TCRB transcripts that were expressed got sequenced, as all of the isolated RNA had been reverse transcribed. TCRdb keeps only in-frame clones here, not all; method: immunoSEQ multiplex PCR. The table includes more than 300,000 clones, less than 10% detected once. The sample was central memory CD4+ T cells from blood. The TCR sequence derives from a woman aged 18-30 years in good health.

The CDR3 reads CASSPGTSGLTDTQYF. The CDR3 DNA reads as TGTGCCAGCAGCCCGGGGACTAGCGGGCTCACAGATACGCAGTATTTT. The rearrangement uses TRBV7-2 and TRBJ2-3; TRBD2 matches at 12 bases. Germline V gene data show CDR1 as SGHTA and CDR2 as FQGNSA. With 5 bases clipped from V and 2 bases from J, the junction kept 5 bases outside the gene matches. This CDR3 is built from 16 residues.